What follows is one T cell receptor beta chain and its context. Its antigen remains unknown. Data came from immunoSEQ multiplex PCR; TCRdb stores just in-frame clones and leaves some out. Of approximately 1.4 million clones in the sample, 98% are singletons; the top ten hold about 0.45%. This entry belongs to a study of shared clonotypes between healthy human individuals. Study-level results: Across subsets, estimated richness was generally greater for naive than for memory populations. Sampling was confined to blood; repertoires within tissues likely differ.

With 6 bases removed from V and 7 bases from J, the gap between germline ends came to 16 bases. The CDR3 has 14 amino acids. Germline CDR1 reads MNHEY; CDR2 reads SVGAGI. This TCR came from a man aged 30-40 years in good health. The material sequenced was naive CD4+ T cells sorted from blood. Subset in this sample: CD45RA+ positively selected. The V gene is TRBV6-5, the J gene TRBJ2-1, with D uncertain. The CDR3 protein is CASSPPQLGNEQFF. CDR3 DNA: TGTGCCAGCAGCCCACCCCAACTGGGAAATGAGCAGTTCTTC.